This TCR beta chain is from a study of cytomegalovirus exposure and HLA in healthy donors. Broader study findings: Researchers reportedly found TCR beta sequences accurately predicted most subjects' HLA-A and HLA-B alleles.

CDR3 size: 17 residues. Germline CDR1 reads SGHDT; CDR2 reads YYEEEE. The V gene end was trimmed by 3 bases and the J gene end by 6 bases; junction bases not matched to a gene: 16. The PCR ran on 60 Vbeta and 13 Jbeta primers. Sequencing was performed with immunoSEQ multiplex PCR; in TCRdb, only in-frame clones are kept and a portion is missing. Seen here are more than 100,000 clones, 65% to 85% observed once, and the top ten hold over 0.2%. In the case of this clone: The antigen remains undetermined.

The chain joins TRBV5-6 to TRBJ2-3, with TRBD2 matching over 7 bases. This receptor was identified in a man aged 45 to 65 in good health and CMV-seronegative. The sequenced material came from PBMCs. CDR3 bases: TGTGCCAGCAGCTCCCGGGGGGTGGTACGAGGGTCCGATACGCAGTATTTT. Protein product: CASSSRGVVRGSDTQYF.